The entry below describes one T cell receptor (beta chain). The record originates from a study of blood T cell repertoires in COVID-19. Overall study: Donors in the United States, Italy and Spain gave samples during acute or convalescent COVID-19. The cDNA or gDNA used as material had been derived from T cells, B-cell-depleted T cells, or PBMCs.

Original data processing: It was from reference gene primer amplification that nucleated cell counts were estimated. Data came from immunoSEQ multiplex PCR; TCRdb stores just in-frame clones and leaves some out. That table furnishes V, J and clone size, whereas the DNA furnished D and trimming. The sample shows roughly 200,000 clones, around nine tenths of them seen only once. CDR3 length: 17 residues. Germline V gene sequence: CDR1 MRHNA, CDR2 SNTAGT. With 8 bases clipped from V and 4 bases from J, the junction kept 12 bases outside the gene matches. The chain links TRBV6-4 to TRBJ2-7; 15 nucleotides line up with TRBD2. The source material was peripheral blood. This sequence was found in a man between 60 and 75 years old with acute or convalescent COVID-19. Written as DNA, the CDR3 is TGTGCCAGCGCCCCCGGACTAGCGGGGGGGATATCTTACGAGCAGTACTTC. Its protein is CASAPGLAGGISYEQYF.